The source of this T cell receptor beta chain is a study of blood T cell repertoires in COVID-19. The wider study: Donors in the United States, Italy and Spain gave samples during acute or convalescent COVID-19. PBMCs, B-cell-depleted T cells, or T cells were the source of the cDNA or gDNA that made up the material.

Authors' processing steps: By means of reference gene primer amplification, nucleated cell counts were estimated. The protocol was immunoSEQ multiplex PCR, while the TCRdb copy is restricted to in-frame clones and leaves out a portion. V, J and clone size reflect that table, while D and trimming were determined from the DNA. The sample consists of approximately 670,000 clones, about 90% of them appearing once. Trimming removed 4 bases from V and 5 bases from J; junction bases left unmatched: 7. CDR3 size: 15 residues. Germline V CDR1 and CDR2: KGHDR, SFDVKD. The sequencing sample was made of peripheral blood. The chain combines TRBV24-1 with TRBJ2-3; TRBD2 agrees at 8 bases. The receptor was isolated from a woman aged 18-35 years with acute or convalescent COVID-19. CDR3 protein: CATSDSGGPKDTQYF. CDR3 bases: TGTGCCACCAGTGACTCGGGGGGGCCGAAAGATACGCAGTATTTT.